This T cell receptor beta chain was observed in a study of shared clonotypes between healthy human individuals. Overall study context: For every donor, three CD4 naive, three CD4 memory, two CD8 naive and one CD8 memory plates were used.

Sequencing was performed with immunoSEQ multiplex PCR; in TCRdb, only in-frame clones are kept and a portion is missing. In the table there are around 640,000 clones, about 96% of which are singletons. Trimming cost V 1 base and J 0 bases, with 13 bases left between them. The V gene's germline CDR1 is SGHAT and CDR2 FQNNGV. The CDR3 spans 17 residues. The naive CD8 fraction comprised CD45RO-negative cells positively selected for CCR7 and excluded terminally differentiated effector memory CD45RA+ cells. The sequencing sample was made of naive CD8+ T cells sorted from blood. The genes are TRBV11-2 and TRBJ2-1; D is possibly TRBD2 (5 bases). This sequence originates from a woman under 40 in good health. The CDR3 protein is CASSLAVDGSSYNEQFF. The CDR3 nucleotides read TGTGCCAGCAGCTTAGCAGTGGATGGGAGCTCCTACAATGAGCAGTTCTTC.